This TCR beta chain appears in the sequencing data of a study of graft-versus-host responses after intestinal transplantation. The wider study: Anti-thymocyte globulin was used for induction in all recipients, who then took tacrolimus and steroids for 2 to 4 years.

Some clones are missing from TCRdb's copy, which holds only in-frame ones; the method was immunoSEQ multiplex PCR. Of under 140,000 clones in the sample, around 93% were seen once. CDR1 and CDR2 from the germline V gene are SEHNR and FQNEAQ (reference sequence). This CDR3 has 13 amino acids. The V end lost 6 bases, the J end lost 0 bases, and 7 bases lay between the germline ends. As concerns this clone: What it binds is unknown.

The study's findings and limits: Within allografts, high graft-versus-host to host-versus-graft clonal ratios were seen among patients with graft-donor T cell macrochimerism. GvH clones surfaced in recipient marrow, some emerging earlier in ileum or blood.

The sequencing here drew on unstimulated CD8+ T cells sorted from spleen or lymph node cells, taken before intestinal transplant. The sequence came from a human donor who received an intestinal transplant. The rearrangement joins TRBV7-9 to TRBJ2-3; D uncertain. CDR3 sequence reads: CASRSTSTDTQYF. The CDR3 bases are TGTGCCAGCAGGTCTACTAGCACAGATACGCAGTATTTT. Supplemented by reference TRBV7-9 and TRBJ2-3, the full variable domain reads DTGVSQNPRHKITKRGQNVTFRCDPISEHNRLYWYRQTLGQGPEFLTYFQNEAQLEKSRLLSDRFSAERPKGSFSTLEIQRTEQGDSAMYLCASRSTSTDTQYFGPGTRLTVL.